This record looks at one T cell receptor (beta chain) sequence and its context. This clonotype was picked up many times. The antigen it binds to is not known. No much larger clone exists at a distance of one base, and base qualities are not known. Receptors were amplified or captured by 5' RACE. Sequenced on an Illumina HiSeq 2500. The second PCR ran for about 6 to 11 cycles and used a J-beta primer mix along with a sample-barcoded 5' primer. A unique molecular identifier was introduced onto each TCR beta cDNA molecule by a template-switch 5' adaptor carrying 12 random nucleotides. Each sample yielded at least 2.5 million CDR3-containing paired-end reads. First-strand cDNA was synthesized from all RNA with the Mint cDNA synthesis kit, primed by a TRBC-specific oligonucleotide. Following uracil-DNA glycosylase treatment, a first 18-cycle PCR with universal primers M1SS and BC2_uni_R was performed on all cDNA. The paper's processing steps were these. For normalization, 1 million high-quality reads, each with a distinct molecular identifier, were randomly selected from each sample. Instead of being binned into consensus sequences, reads with shared molecular identifiers were discarded. MiTCR, set to a Q25 quality threshold and the strictest error-elimination algorithm, was used for CDR3 identification, clonotype clustering and error correction. A nonparametric unseen species model using Euler transformation provided a lower-bound estimate of total TCR beta diversity. Through fastp at Q25 and MiXCR, TCRdb rebuilt clones from the public reads, retaining in-frame beta chains. A single entry per CDR3 protein holds the most common genes and DNA from its merged rows. The V and J calls shown here were made by TCRdb, not taken from the authors' results. The sample table shows about 700,000 distinct CDR3 sequences, and about 32% are seen once. The ten top clones hold about 16% of the sample.

The approximately 41 donors, aged about 6 to 100 years, were systemically healthy Caucasian individuals from Russia. Each donor gave roughly 9.5 milliliters of peripheral blood, collected into EDTA-treated Vacutainer tubes. Ficoll-Paque density-gradient centrifugation was used to isolate PBMCs, with at least 7 million obtained per sample. Trizol reagent was used to extract total RNA from the PBMCs, yielding at least 6 micrograms per sample. Naive CD45RAhigh/CD27high T cell percentages were measured by flow cytometry on a PBMC aliquot from every donor. This sample was taken from a study of blood T cells in healthy people across ages (dated by TCRdb to 2014 to 2015). Broadly, across the study: Template switching captured roughly one uniquely barcoded TCR beta cDNA molecule per two T cells in model experiments. Age-related changes in TCR beta repertoire diversity were measured in the study by deep sequencing normalized with unique cDNA molecular identifiers. Donors were grouped into four age groups: young (average roughly 17 years), middle-aged (about 40), aged (about 60) and long-lived (over 80). To avoid experimental bias, donors of different ages were distributed randomly across sequencing lanes. Two additional independent replicas of 1 million unique cDNA reads from the same blood draw were analyzed for two donors (one aged 18 to 30 and one aged 80 or older). What the study reported, not specific to this receptor: Because donor CMV infection status was unknown, age-related changes in expanded clonotypes were potentially confounded. Observed TCR beta diversity per million T cells fell roughly linearly with age, and a significant reduction was already apparent by age around 40. Compared with the aged group, more naive CD4+ T cells, fewer expanded clones and increased TCR diversity were shown by the long-lived group, suggesting age selection. Bulk unsorted PBMC profiling prevented conclusive comparison of naive and antigen-experienced compartments. A strong correlation was found between observed TCR beta diversity and the percentage of naive T cells measured by flow cytometry. Estimates of total diversity based on one million sequenced T cells were considered lower bounds and underestimates.

CDR1 and CDR2, looked up from the germline V gene, are SGHTA and FQGTGA. Its CDR3 holds 18 amino acids, cysteine through phenylalanine. Of the read, only the CDR3 DNA is kept; its 54 bases are in frame from base 1. The V and J ends are trimmed by 1 base and 0 bases, leaving 16 bases between them. Sequencing input: blood. The source is a woman older than 75 in good health. Donor details come from another sample of the same person, matched by shared clones. The receptor chain draws on TRBV7-3 and TRBJ2-1; the D gene cannot be named for sure. Here the CDR3 is given as CASSLRPAAGRSYNEQFF. The bases are TGTGCCAGCAGCTTAAGACCGGCGGCAGGACGCTCCTACAATGAGCAGTTCTTC.